This TCR beta chain emerged from a study of blood T cells in healthy people across ages (dated by TCRdb to about 2015). As for the study more broadly: In model experiments, template switching captured roughly one uniquely barcoded TCR beta cDNA molecule for every two T cells. Four age groups were formed from the donors: young (average approximately 17 years), middle-aged (more than 35), aged (under 70) and long-lived (about 80). Donors of different ages were randomly distributed across sequencing lanes to avoid experimental bias. The study analyzed two additional independent replicas of 1 million unique cDNA reads from the same blood draw for two donors, one aged 18 to 30 and one aged 80 or older. Using deep sequencing normalized with unique cDNA molecular identifiers, the study measured how TCR beta repertoire diversity changes with age.

Beyond this particular receptor, the publication reports: Estimates of total diversity from one million sequenced T cells were regarded as lower bounds and underestimates. As age increased, observed TCR beta diversity per million T cells dropped in a roughly linear way, and a significant reduction was already evident by age approximately 40. Observed TCR beta diversity correlated strongly with the percentage of naive T cells measured by flow cytometry. Conclusive comparison of naive and antigen-experienced compartments was prevented by the profiling of bulk unsorted PBMCs. Because the CMV infection status of the donors was unknown, age-related changes in expanded clonotypes may potentially have been confounded. Compared with the aged group, more naive CD4+ T cells, fewer expanded clones and increased TCR diversity were shown by the long-lived group, suggesting age selection.

To prepare the library, 5' RACE was applied. A second about 7 to 11 cycle PCR used a sample-barcoded 5' primer and a J-beta primer mix. Each TCR beta cDNA molecule received a unique molecular identifier from a template-switch 5' adaptor carrying 12 random nucleotides. Each sample yielded at least 2.5 million CDR3-containing paired-end reads. First-strand cDNA synthesis was performed from all RNA using the Mint cDNA synthesis kit, with priming by a TRBC-specific oligonucleotide. Following uracil-DNA glycosylase treatment, all cDNA underwent a first 18-cycle PCR with the universal primers M1SS and BC2_uni_R. The study's processing was this. For normalization, 1 million high-quality reads, each with a distinct molecular identifier, were randomly selected from each sample. Reads with shared molecular identifiers were discarded instead of being binned into consensus sequences. CDR3 identification, clonotype clustering and error correction used MiTCR with a Q25 quality threshold and the strictest error-elimination algorithm. A nonparametric unseen species model with Euler transformation was used to estimate lower-bound total TCR beta diversity. TCRdb reanalyzed the raw reads on its own, using fastp at Q25 for trimming and MiXCR for clone calling, and kept in-frame beta chains. Entries that share a CDR3 protein sequence are merged under the most common genes and DNA. The V and J calls shown here were made by TCRdb, not taken from the authors' results. The sample table shows approximately 1,700,000 distinct CDR3 sequences, and roughly 43% are seen once. The ten largest clones represent roughly 23% of the sample.

This clonotype turned up a few times. Its antigen is still unknown. The input lacks base qualities; no much larger clone sits a single base away. The germline ends are 12 bases apart after V is trimmed by 4 bases and J by 5 bases. Measured from the cysteine to the phenylalanine, the CDR3 is 14 residues long. Only the CDR3 region is kept as DNA, spanning 42 bases read in frame from base 1. Systemically healthy Caucasian individuals from Russia, over 30 in total and aged roughly 6 to 95 years, were included as donors. Each donor gave ten milliliters of peripheral blood, drawn into EDTA-treated Vacutainer tubes. Ficoll-Paque density-gradient centrifugation was used to isolate PBMCs, with at least 7 million per sample. Total RNA was extracted from PBMCs with Trizol reagent, with at least 5.5 micrograms obtained per sample. The percentages of naive CD45RAhigh/CD27high T cells were determined by flow cytometry on a PBMC aliquot from every donor.

This sequence uses TRBV12-3 or TRBV12-4 and TRBJ1-5, with an unclear D gene assignment. This TCR was sampled from a human donor in good health. Sequenced: blood. The CDR3 corresponds to CASSSMGTYQPQHF. The nucleotide sequence reads TGTGCCAGCAGTTCAATGGGCACATATCAGCCCCAGCATTTT.